The 11 T cell receptor beta chains presented below share a single source sample, sequenced in a study of CXCR3-negative and CXCR3-positive naive CD8 T cells. cDNA libraries for TRB were generated by 5' RACE incorporating UMI labels. TCRdb reprocessed the 5' RACE reads and keeps a single row for each CDR3 protein, giving no DNA. This sample contains approximately 45,000 distinct CDR3 sequences. The sample consisted of memory CD8+ T cells from blood. The receptors were sampled from a human donor in good health. Some clones in this sample may be carry-over from other donors' samples.

The rearrangement links TRBV28 to TRBJ2-2; the D call of TRBD2 rests on TCRdb alone, since no DNA is present to check it. There are 16 residues in the CDR3. CDR1 is MDHEN and CDR2 is SYDVKM in the germline V gene. CDR3 amino acids: CASSSPGTINTGELFF.

The gene calls are TRBV6-2 or TRBV6-3 and TRBJ2-1; TCRdb proposes TRBD2, but this gene call is untestable without DNA. The germline CDR1 and CDR2 sequences are MNHEY and SVGEGT. This CDR3 region has 14 residues. This CDR3 reads CASMGLAEYNEQFF.

CDR3 sequence reads: CASRKWAGSNSPLHF. The chain couples TRBV6-6 to TRBJ1-6. Germline V gene data show CDR1 as MNHNY and CDR2 as SVGAGI (reference sequence). The CDR3 totals 15 residues.

The J gene is TRBJ2-1, the V gene TRBV6-5; checking the TCRdb D call of TRBD1 is not possible without DNA. CDR1 and CDR2 from the germline V gene are MNHEY and SVGAGI. The CDR3 is 13 amino acids. This chain's CDR3 is CASSLTGTNEQFF.

This clonotype is classed as medium-sized by frequency. The CDR3 region is CASSLTGDVTEAFF. The gene calls are TRBV7-3 and TRBJ1-1; TCRdb reports TRBD1, a call that lacks DNA to check it against. The CDR3 has 14 residues. Germline V gene sequence: CDR1 SGHTA, CDR2 FQGTGA.

This sequence joins TRBV30 and TRBJ2-7; TCRdb lists TRBD1, though no DNA is available to test this call. Germline values: CDR1 GTSNPN, CDR2 SVGIG (reference sequence). The CDR3 runs 13 residues. The chain's CDR3 is CAWTPGMEYEQYF.

The V and J genes are TRBV20-1 and TRBJ1-1; with no DNA, the TCRdb D assignment of TRBD1 cannot be verified. CDR1 DFQATT and CDR2 SNEGSKA come from the germline V gene (reference sequence). CDR3 length: 16 amino acids. The CDR3 protein is CSATPQGTGQPLEAFF.

The chain has TRBV24-1 and TRBJ2-2; the D call from TCRdb, TRBD2, cannot be confirmed without DNA. CDR1 and CDR2 from the germline V gene are KGHDR and SFDVKD. CDR3 length: 18 amino acids. CDR3 in amino acids: CATSDLRASPLNTGELFF.

V is TRBV12-3 or TRBV12-4 and J is TRBJ2-3; TCRdb returns TRBD2, unconfirmable since there is no DNA. CDR3 size: 16 residues. CDR3 sequence: CASSFTREATTDTQYF.

This rearrangement joins TRBV29-1 to TRBJ1-5; lacking DNA, the TRBD1 call made by TCRdb goes unchecked. Germline V gives CDR1 SQVTM, CDR2 ANQGSEA. This CDR3 is built from 12 residues. Here the CDR3 reads CSVGGFNQPQHF.

The chain employs TRBV6-1 and TRBJ2-1; TCRdb calls TRBD2, which cannot be checked without DNA. Germline V gene sequence: CDR1 MNHNS, CDR2 SASEGT. The CDR3 has 17 amino acids. CDR3 loop: CASSSDTRGGLYNEQFF.